This T cell receptor (beta chain) was documented in a study of blood T cell repertoires in COVID-19. Study-level background: Acute and convalescent COVID-19 samples came from the United States, Italy and Spain. Sources were T cells, B-cell-depleted T cells, or PBMCs; the material itself was cDNA or gDNA.

V lost 1 base to trimming and J lost 1 base, with 11 bases between them. Germline-derived CDR1 and CDR2 are SGDLS and YYNGEE. The CDR3 spans 15 residues. How the authors handled the data: Using reference gene primer amplification, nucleated cell counts were estimated. Generated by immunoSEQ multiplex PCR, the TCRdb table keeps only in-frame clones and is missing some. V and J calls and clone size come straight from that table; D and trimming were deduced from the DNA. Altogether about 240,000 clones are present, 88% being singletons, with the ten largest covering around 0.78%. The rearrangement joins TRBV9 to TRBJ1-1; TRBD1 is a possible D gene (6 bases). The sequenced material came from peripheral blood. The sequence came from a woman in her twenties or thirties with acute or convalescent COVID-19. The CDR3 region is CASSVLGRGNTEAFF. Written as DNA, the CDR3 is TGTGCCAGCAGCGTATTAGGCAGGGGGAACACTGAAGCTTTCTTT.